The next 21 T cell receptor beta chains were all read from a single sample in a study of Graves' ophthalmopathy and Graves' hyperthyroidism. The authors amplified TCR beta CDR3 regions from RNA transcripts. The first-round RT-PCR employed HTBI primers together with the Qiagen OneStep RT-PCR kit. A multiplex PCR was then performed as the second round. TCRdb passed the multiplex PCR reads through MiXCR, listing each CDR3 protein once. There are hundreds of thousands of distinct CDR3 sequences in the sample; 20% to 25% occur only once, and approximately 6.9% lies in the top ten. Sequenced material: peripheral blood. The receptors originated from a young woman with stable Graves' hyperthyroidism. Some clones in this sample may be carry-over from other donors' samples.

This clonotype was counted at least ten times. The CDR3 loop reads CAWSFNTGELFF. The CDR3 bases are TGTGCCTGGAGTTTTAACACCGGGGAGCTGTTTTTT. The chain is built from TRBV30 and TRBJ2-2; no reliable D call. CDR3 size: 12 residues. Trimming took 2 bases from V and 2 from J, leaving 3 bases between them. Germline V lookup: CDR1 GTSNPN, CDR2 SVGIG (reference sequence).

The V and J genes are TRBV11-2 and TRBJ2-7, with D perhaps assigned TRBD1 or TRBD2 (5 bases each). Trimming removed 5 bases from V and 3 bases from J, with 14 bases in between. The CDR3 is 14 residues long. Germline V CDR1 and CDR2: SGHAT, FQNNGV. CDR3 nucleotides: TGTGCCAGCAGCCAGAACCGGGGCCGCTACGAGCAGTACTTC. Encoded protein: CASSQNRGRYEQYF.

This clonotype has a count of ten or more. V usage is TRBV12-3 or TRBV12-4 and J usage is TRBJ2-7, with 9 bases identical to TRBD2. The V and J ends lost 1 base and 3 bases, in that order; junction bases with no gene match: 1. The CDR3 is made up of 14 amino acids. The CDR3 loop reads CASSLGAGGYEQYF. The CDR3 region has the DNA TGTGCCAGCAGTTTAGGAGCGGGGGGCTACGAGCAGTACTTC.

This clonotype was observed at least ten times. This chain uses TRBV7-9 with TRBJ1-3; D not resolved. The CDR3 loop spans 13 amino acids. With 5 bases removed from V and 2 bases from J, the gap between germline ends came to 7 bases. CDR1 is SEHNR, CDR2 FQNEAQ, per germline (reference sequence). The CDR3: CASSPRAGNTIYF. The CDR3 DNA is TGTGCCAGCAGCCCACGGGCTGGAAACACCATATATTTT. The variable domain in full, completed from reference TRBV7-9 and TRBJ1-3, reads DTGVSQNPRHKITKRGQNVTFRCDPISEHNRLYWYRQTLGQGPEFLTYFQNEAQLEKSRLLSDRFSAERPKGSFSTLEIQRTEQGDSAMYLCASSPRAGNTIYFGEGSWLTVV.

This clonotype was detected ten times or more. This chain links TRBV5-1 with TRBJ1-1; unclear D gene. The V gene's germline CDR1 is SGHRS and CDR2 YFSETQ. The CDR3 consists of 14 residues. V was cut by 5 bases and J by 2 bases, with 13 bases left in between. The CDR3 here is CASRQDRENTEAFF. The CDR3 coding sequence is TGCGCCAGCAGGCAGGACCGGGAAAACACTGAAGCTTTCTTT.

This clonotype was recorded at least ten times. The rearrangement joins TRBV10-3 to TRBJ2-7; D is perhaps TRBD1 (5 bases). The CDR3 runs to 13 residues. V was cut by 6 bases and J by 2 bases, with 11 bases left in between. The germline V gene has CDR1 ENHRY and CDR2 SYGVKD. CDR3 nucleotides: TGTGCCATCAGCCTAGGACAACCCTACGAGCAGTACTTC. Encoded protein: CAISLGQPYEQYF.

V is TRBV7-9 and J is TRBJ2-5; D might be TRBD2 (6 bases). Germline-derived CDR1 and CDR2 are SEHNR and FQNEAQ (reference sequence). The CDR3 is made up of 13 amino acids. The V end was cut by 2 bases, the J end by 4 bases, with 8 bases between. This CDR3 is CASSLLAIETQYF. In DNA, the CDR3 is TGTGCCAGCAGCTTACTAGCGATAGAGACCCAGTACTTC.

The chain recombines TRBV6-2 or TRBV6-3 with TRBJ1-2; 11 bases are shared with TRBD1. CDR3 length equals 21 residues. V dropped 4 bases and J dropped 2; count of bases not matched to a gene: 21. The germline V gene has CDR1 MNHEY and CDR2 SVGEGT. The CDR3 reads CASSSRGLGWTGGTNNYGYTF. CDR3 nucleotides: TGTGCCAGCAGTTCACGGGGCCTAGGGTGGACAGGGGGCACGAACAACTATGGCTACACCTTC.

This rearrangement joins TRBV6-2 or TRBV6-3 to TRBJ2-7, with D unresolved. Trimming stripped 2 bases from V and 5 bases from J, with 19 bases between. The CDR3 contains 16 residues. Germline CDR1 MNHEY, CDR2 SVGEGT. CDR3 sequence: CASSYPRPPLVHEQYF. The CDR3 region has the DNA TGTGCCAGCAGTTACCCACGGCCCCCCTTGGTACACGAGCAGTACTTC.

On this clonotype itself: A much larger clone sits a single nucleotide away, making a read error possible. This rearrangement joins TRBV15 to TRBJ1-1; 11 nucleotides agree with TRBD1. The CDR3 runs to 16 residues. Germline V gene sequence: CDR1 LNHNV, CDR2 YYDKDF (reference sequence). CDR3 nucleotides: TGTGCCACCAGCCCCACTTCAAGGACAGGGGGCCGCGAAGCTTGCTTT. Translating it yields CATSPTSRTGGREACF.

This clonotype appeared many times. The chain employs TRBV20-1 and TRBJ2-2; 8 bases match TRBD1. V lost 5 bases, J lost 3 bases, and 5 bases stayed unmatched. The germline gives CDR1 DFQATT, CDR2 SNEGSKA (reference sequence). This CDR3 comprises 14 residues. The CDR3 region has the DNA TGCAGTGCTCGGACAGGGACCGACACCGGGGAGCTGTTTTTT. It yields the protein CSARTGTDTGELFF.

This chain uses TRBV12-5 with TRBJ1-1; TRBD1 agrees at 8 bases. Germline V lookup: CDR1 LGHNT, CDR2 FRNRAP. This CDR3 is built from 12 residues. V lost 6 bases and J lost 12; bases outside the gene matches: 9. The CDR3 sequence: CASGPRQGRTFF. DNA of the CDR3: TGTGCTAGTGGCCCTCGACAGGGGAGAACTTTCTTT.

This chain uses TRBV12-3 or TRBV12-4 with TRBJ1-1; 8 bases agree with TRBD1. The V segment lost 5 bases and the J segment 4 bases; nucleotides outside the gene matches: 12. This CDR3 is 16 amino acids long. The CDR3 region has the DNA TGTGCCAGCAGTCCGGACAGGGCCACCCTGGGCACTGAAGCTTTCTTT. This encodes CASSPDRATLGTEAFF.

This clonotype was seen at least ten times. The chain has TRBV12-3 or TRBV12-4 and TRBJ1-1, with D possibly TRBD1 on 6 matching bases. V was cut by 3 bases and J by 4 bases, with 15 bases left in between. This CDR3 has 15 residues. The CDR3 is CASSLFGTGSTEAFF. The CDR3 DNA reads TGTGCCAGCAGTTTGTTCGGTACAGGGTCCACTGAAGCTTTCTTT.

This clonotype was picked up a small number of times. The chain is built from TRBV12-3 or TRBV12-4 and TRBJ1-1, with D possibly being TRBD1 (6 bases). The CDR3 has 14 amino acids. Trimming left V 7 bases short and J 2 bases short, with 14 bases between. The CDR3 DNA follows: TGTGCCAGCACTTTCGACAGGTTAAACACTGAAGCTTTCTTT. Translated: CASTFDRLNTEAFF.

In its sample, this clonotype was seen a few times. The chain is built from TRBV27 and TRBJ1-5; 10 nucleotides align to TRBD1. This CDR3 spans 14 amino acids. V was clipped by 5 bases and J by 4 bases; unmatched bases: 2. Germline values: CDR1 MNHEY, CDR2 SMNVEV (reference sequence). The CDR3, as DNA: TGTGCCAGCAGTAAGGGACAGGGGAATCAGCCCCAGCATTTT. This encodes CASSKGQGNQPQHF.

The V call is TRBV6-2 or TRBV6-3, the J call TRBJ2-7; D is possibly TRBD1 (5 bases). This CDR3 region has 13 residues. Between the trimmed V and J ends, which lost 9 bases and 8 bases, there was a span of 20 bases. Germline V lookup: CDR1 MNHEY, CDR2 SVGEGT. CDR3 sequence reads: CASQASRGMKQYF. CDR3 coding DNA: TGTGCCAGTCAGGCAAGTAGGGGAATGAAGCAGTACTTC.

This clonotype was seen ten or more times. This chain uses TRBV29-1 with TRBJ1-3; D remains ambiguous. Germline CDR1 reads SQVTM; CDR2 reads ANQGSEA. CDR3 length: 13 residues. V was pared by 4 bases and J by 4 bases, with 11 bases between. DNA for the CDR3: TGCAGCGTTGGAGGCCAGGTGGGAAACACCATATATTTT. Residues: CSVGGQVGNTIYF. Looking up the rest from reference TRBV29-1 and TRBJ1-3 gives the full variable domain: SAVISQKPSRDICQRGTSLTIQCQVDSQVTMMFWYRQQPGQSLTLIATANQGSEATYESGFVIDKFPISRPNLTFSTLTVSNMSPEDSSIYLCSVGGQVGNTIYFGEGSWLTVV.

This clonotype was seen ten or more times. The chain couples TRBV5-1 to TRBJ1-1, with a tentative D call TRBD1 (5 bases). Trimming removed 1 base at V and 4 bases at J, with 14 bases between. Germline CDR1 reads SGHRS; CDR2 reads YFSETQ. CDR3 length: 15 amino acids. The CDR3 is CASSLNGGLGTEAFF. The CDR3 bases are TGCGCCAGCAGCTTGAACGGGGGTTTGGGCACTGAAGCTTTCTTT.

This clonotype appeared many times. The chain employs TRBV9 and TRBJ2-7, with D maybe TRBD2 (5 bases). Germline V gene data show CDR1 as SGDLS and CDR2 as YYNGEE. The CDR3 consists of 15 residues. The V and J ends lost 0 bases and 5 bases respectively, with 15 bases between them. The CDR3: CASSVAGRPLDEQYF. The DNA for the CDR3 is TGTGCCAGCAGCGTAGCGGGAAGGCCCCTAGACGAGCAGTACTTC.

In this sample, this clonotype turned up many times. The V and J genes are TRBV7-9 and TRBJ1-1, with TRBD1 identical over 8 bases. Unmatched junction bases numbered 6, after V lost 5 bases and J lost 1 base. The germline V gene encodes CDR1 SEHNR and CDR2 FQNEAQ (reference sequence). CDR3 length: 15 residues. The CDR3: CASSPSGQENTEAFF. CDR3 DNA: TGTGCCAGCAGCCCCTCGGGACAGGAGAACACTGAAGCTTTCTTT. Variable domain in full (rest from reference TRBV7-9 and TRBJ1-1): DTGVSQNPRHKITKRGQNVTFRCDPISEHNRLYWYRQTLGQGPEFLTYFQNEAQLEKSRLLSDRFSAERPKGSFSTLEIQRTEQGDSAMYLCASSPSGQENTEAFFGQGTRLTVV.